A single sample gave rise to the 14 T cell receptor beta chains below, sequenced in a study of radiotherapy plus CTLA-4 blockade in lung cancer. The method was immunoSEQ multiplex PCR; TCRdb's version includes in-frame clones alone and lacks a portion of them. The repertoire has around 41,000 clones, 65% to 75% of them found once; the top ten carry roughly 25%. The sample consisted of peripheral blood, taken from a patient treated with radiotherapy plus ipilimumab. Receptors originate from a human donor with non-small cell lung cancer who had a partial response to radiotherapy plus ipilimumab.

The V and J genes are TRBV15 and TRBJ2-4, with 7 bases identical to TRBD2. From germline, CDR1 is LNHNV and CDR2 YYDKDF (reference sequence). This CDR3 region has 13 residues. The trim removed 3 bases at V and 6 bases at J, leaving 2 bases unmatched. CDR3 residues: CATSRGGINIQYF. CDR3 nucleotides: TGTGCCACCAGCAGGGGGGGGATAAACATTCAGTACTTC.

The V call is TRBV30, the J call TRBJ2-3; the match to TRBD1 covers 9 bases. V dropped 5 bases and J dropped 3; count of bases not matched to a gene: 9. The germline CDR1 and CDR2 sequences are GTSNPN and SVGIG (reference sequence). This CDR3 is 15 amino acids long. CDR3 region: CAWGGPDRGTDTQYF. CDR3 DNA sequence: TGTGCCTGGGGGGGCCCGGACAGGGGAACAGATACGCAGTATTTT.

The rearrangement uses TRBV5-3 and TRBJ1-1, with D possibly TRBD1 on 5 matching bases. Being an ORF, TRBV5-3 has a function that is uncertain. CDR3 length: 12 amino acids. The V and J ends lost 8 bases and 9 bases respectively, with 17 bases between them. DNA for the CDR3: TGTGCCAGCAGCACCGGACAACGACAAGCTTTCTTT. It is translated as CASSTGQRQAFF.

This clone came up a few times. This chain connects TRBV27 to TRBJ1-2, with a weak D call TRBD1 (5 bases). This CDR3 is 13 amino acids long. V was shortened by 5 bases and J by 6 bases, with 13 bases between the two germline ends. Germline CDR1 is MNHEY and CDR2 is SMNVEV (reference sequence). Here the CDR3 DNA reads TGTGCCAGCAGTCCGGGGGGAGTGAATGGCTACACCTTC. Amino acid sequence: CASSPGGVNGYTF.

J is TRBJ2-1 and V is TRBV4-2; 8 bases agree with TRBD2. Germline CDR1 LGHNA, CDR2 YNFKEQ. V shed 2 bases, J shed 5 bases, and the junction held 11 bases outside the gene matches. This CDR3 has 17 residues. DNA of the CDR3: TGTGCCAGCAGCCAAACCACGGGACTAGGGAGGGACAATGAGCAGTTCTTC. This translates into CASSQTTGLGRDNEQFF.

This clone occurred once. This chain joins TRBV13 and TRBJ2-7; 10 bases are a match to TRBD2. With V trimmed by 5 bases and J by 4 bases, 8 bases remained unmatched. CDR1 PRHDT and CDR2 FYEKMQ come from the germline V gene (reference sequence). The CDR3 has 15 residues. CDR3 nucleotides: TGTGCCAGCAGCGCGACTAGCGGGCTTGCTTACGAGCAGTACTTC. This codes for CASSATSGLAYEQYF.

The V gene is TRBV7-2, the J gene TRBJ1-5; 10 bases agree with TRBD1. Germline loops: CDR1 SGHTA, CDR2 FQGNSA. V shed 5 bases, J shed 0 bases, and the junction held 10 bases outside the gene matches. The CDR3 loop spans 18 amino acids. The CDR3 is CASSAGTGAFYSNQPQHF. As DNA, the CDR3 is TGTGCCAGCAGCGCGGGGACAGGGGCCTTCTATAGCAATCAGCCCCAGCATTTT.

The chain has TRBV4-1 and TRBJ2-1; 8 positions match TRBD2. The V segment lost 0 bases and the J segment 7 bases; nucleotides outside the gene matches: 8. Germline V gene sequence: CDR1 MGHRA, CDR2 YSYEKL. The length of the CDR3 is 16 residues. As DNA, the CDR3 is TGCGCCAGCAGCCAAGAGGCTAGCGGGTTAGTGAATGAGCAGTTCTTC. This codes for CASSQEASGLVNEQFF.

The chain is built from TRBV28 and TRBJ1-2; no reliable D call. This CDR3 comprises 13 residues. V shed 8 bases and J shed 4 bases, with 14 bases lying between them. CDR1 is MDHEN and CDR2 is SYDVKM in the germline V gene. As DNA, the CDR3 is TGTGCCAGCGGAAGTGGGCCCAGCTATGGCTACACCTTC. This gives the protein CASGSGPSYGYTF.

This clone was seen once. This rearrangement joins TRBV20-1 to TRBJ1-1, with D perhaps TRBD1 (6 bases). CDR1 is DFQATT, CDR2 SNEGSKA, per germline (reference sequence). Trimming stripped 1 base from V and 11 bases from J, with 8 bases between. CDR3 length: 10 residues. CDR3 sequence (DNA): TGCAGTGCTAGAGCAGGGGTGGCTTTCTTT. This codes for CSARAGVAFF.

This sequence joins TRBV28 and TRBJ1-3, with a tentative D call TRBD1 (5 bases). Looked up from germline, CDR1 is MDHEN and CDR2 is SYDVKM. The CDR3 runs to 14 residues. Trimming took 6 bases from V and 2 from J, leaving 11 bases between them. The chain's CDR3 is CASSSGGTGNTIYF. The CDR3 DNA reads as TGTGCCAGCAGCTCGGGGGGGACTGGAAACACCATATATTTT.

This clone was detected a few times. The chain uses TRBV6-5 and TRBJ2-3; 7 positions agree with TRBD1. This CDR3 is 14 amino acids long. The V gene end was trimmed by 5 bases and the J gene end by 5 bases; junction bases not matched to a gene: 7. Germline V CDR1 and CDR2: MNHEY, SVGAGI. The CDR3 nucleotides read TGTGCCAGCAGTCCCCGAAGGGGGCTAGATACGCAGTATTTT. Protein sequence: CASSPRRGLDTQYF.

This chain uses TRBV7-8 with TRBJ2-3; 8 bases align to TRBD1. In germline, CDR1 is SGHVS, CDR2 FQNEAQ. V shed 1 base and J 4 bases; nucleotides not matched to a gene: 4. CDR3 length: 15 residues. The CDR3 nucleotides read TGTGCCAGCAGCTTAGAGACAGGGGCCGCAGATACGCAGTATTTT. Translation gives CASSLETGAADTQYF.

V gene TRBV28 combines with J gene TRBJ2-1; the match to TRBD2 covers 8 bases. Germline assignment: CDR1 MDHEN and CDR2 SYDVKM. The CDR3 covers 15 residues. The V gene end was trimmed by 3 bases and the J gene end by 10 bases; junction bases not matched to a gene: 11. CDR3 amino acids: CASSFLAGPGKEQFF. The CDR3 region has the DNA TGTGCCAGCAGTTTCCTAGCGGGCCCGGGAAAGGAGCAGTTCTTC.